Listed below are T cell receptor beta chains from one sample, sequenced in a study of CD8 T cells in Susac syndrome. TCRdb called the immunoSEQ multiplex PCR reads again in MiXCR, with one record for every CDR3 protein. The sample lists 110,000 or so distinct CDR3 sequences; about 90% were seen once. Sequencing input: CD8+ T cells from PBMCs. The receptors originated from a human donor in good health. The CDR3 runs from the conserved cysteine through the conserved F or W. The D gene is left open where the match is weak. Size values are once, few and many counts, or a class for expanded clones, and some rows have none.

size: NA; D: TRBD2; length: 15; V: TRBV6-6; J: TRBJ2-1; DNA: TGTGCCAGCAGTCCGGGACTAGCGGGAGGTTTGGAGCAGTTCTTC; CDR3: CASSPGLAGGLEQFF
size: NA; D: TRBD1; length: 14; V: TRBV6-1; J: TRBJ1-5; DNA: TGTGCCAGCAGCAAAGGGGGACAGTTGTGGCCCCAGCATTTT; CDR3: CASSKGGQLWPQHF
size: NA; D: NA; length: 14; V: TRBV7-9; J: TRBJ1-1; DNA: TGTGCCAGCAGCTTAGTATCAGGGGCGACTGAAGCTTTCTTT; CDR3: CASSLVSGATEAFF
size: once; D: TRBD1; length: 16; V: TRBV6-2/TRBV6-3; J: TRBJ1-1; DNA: TGTGCCAGCAGTTCTCCCGGACAGGGAGGGGTCACTGAAGCTTTCTTT; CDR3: CASSSPGQGGVTEAFF
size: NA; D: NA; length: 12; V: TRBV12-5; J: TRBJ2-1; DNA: TGTGCTAGTGCTTTCGTCAGGGATGAGCAGTTCTTC; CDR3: CASAFVRDEQFF
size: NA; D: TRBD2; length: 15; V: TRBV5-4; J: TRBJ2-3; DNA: TGTGCCAGCAGCTTGGAGCTAGCGGGCACAGATACGCAGTATTTT; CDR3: CASSLELAGTDTQYF
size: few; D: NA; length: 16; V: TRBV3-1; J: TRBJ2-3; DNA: TGTGCCAGCAGCTCATATACAGGGACTAGCACAGATACGCAGTATTTT; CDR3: CASSSYTGTSTDTQYF
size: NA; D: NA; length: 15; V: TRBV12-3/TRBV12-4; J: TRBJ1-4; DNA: TGTGCCAGCAGACGAGAAGGGCCGACTAATGAAAAACTGTTTTTT; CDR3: CASRREGPTNEKLFF
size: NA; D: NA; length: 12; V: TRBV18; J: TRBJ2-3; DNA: TGTGCCAGCTCACCGCGCACAGATACGCAGTATTTT; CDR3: CASSPRTDTQYF
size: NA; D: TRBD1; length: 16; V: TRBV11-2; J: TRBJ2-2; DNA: TGTGCCAGCAGCGGCCCCAGGGGGCAGCACACCGGGGAGCTGTTTTTT; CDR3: CASSGPRGQHTGELFF
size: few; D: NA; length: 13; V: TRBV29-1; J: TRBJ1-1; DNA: TGCAGCGTGAGGGGTGGCAGGGTTCTTGAAGCTTTCTTT; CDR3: CSVRGGRVLEAFF
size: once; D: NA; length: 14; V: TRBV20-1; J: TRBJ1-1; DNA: TGCAGTGCTAGAGAAGGGGGGCCGGTTTCTGAAGCTTTCTTT; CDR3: CSAREGGPVSEAFF
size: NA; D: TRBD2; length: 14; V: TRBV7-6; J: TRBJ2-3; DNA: TGTGCCAGCAGCTTGCGTCTAGCGGCCGATACGCAGTATTTT; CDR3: CASSLRLAADTQYF
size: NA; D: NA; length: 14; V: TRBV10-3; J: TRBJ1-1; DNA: TGTGCCGTCAGTGACCCAGAGGGAGGACCTGAAGCTTTCTTT; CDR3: CAVSDPEGGPEAFF